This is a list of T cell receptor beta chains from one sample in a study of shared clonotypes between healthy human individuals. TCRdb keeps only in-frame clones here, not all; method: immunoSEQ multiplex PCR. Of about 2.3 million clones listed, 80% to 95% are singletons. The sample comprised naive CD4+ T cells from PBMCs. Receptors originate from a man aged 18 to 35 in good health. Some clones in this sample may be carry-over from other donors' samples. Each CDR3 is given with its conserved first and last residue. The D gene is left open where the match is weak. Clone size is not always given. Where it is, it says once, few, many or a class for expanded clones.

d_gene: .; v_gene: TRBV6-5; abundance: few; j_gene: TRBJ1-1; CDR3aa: CASSWSRDGPSEAFF; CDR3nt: TGTGCCAGCAGTTGGTCCCGGGACGGGCCTTCTGAAGCTTTCTTT
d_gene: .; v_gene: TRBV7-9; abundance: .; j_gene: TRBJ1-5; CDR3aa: CASSLGAGAVDQPQHF; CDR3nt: TGTGCCAGCAGCTTAGGAGCCGGCGCAGTGGATCAGCCCCAGCATTTT
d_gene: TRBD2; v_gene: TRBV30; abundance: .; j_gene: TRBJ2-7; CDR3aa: CAWTPTSGSRYEQYF; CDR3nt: TGTGCCTGGACGCCTACTAGCGGGAGTAGATACGAGCAGTACTTC
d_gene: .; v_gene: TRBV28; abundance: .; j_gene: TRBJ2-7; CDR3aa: CASSQGGSAYEQYF; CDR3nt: TGTGCCAGCAGCCAGGGGGGCTCCGCCTACGAGCAGTACTTC
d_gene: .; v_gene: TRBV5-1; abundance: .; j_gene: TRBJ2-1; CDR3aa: CASSLSQGYNEQFF; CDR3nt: TGCGCCAGCAGCTTGTCTCAGGGTTACAATGAGCAGTTCTTC
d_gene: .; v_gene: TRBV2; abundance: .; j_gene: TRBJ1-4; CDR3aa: CASSVGRSDEKLFF; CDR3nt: TGTGCCAGCAGTGTAGGCAGGTCGGATGAAAAACTGTTTTTT
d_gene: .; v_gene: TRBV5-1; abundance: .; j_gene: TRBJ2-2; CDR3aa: CASSLERQNTGELFF; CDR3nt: TGCGCCAGCAGCTTGGAGAGGCAGAACACCGGGGAGCTGTTTTTT
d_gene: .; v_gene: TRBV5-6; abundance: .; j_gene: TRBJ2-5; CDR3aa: CASSLRLGETQYF; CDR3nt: TGTGCCAGCAGCTTGAGACTGGGGGAGACCCAGTACTTC
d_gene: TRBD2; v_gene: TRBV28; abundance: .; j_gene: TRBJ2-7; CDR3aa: CASSLGGTMREQYF; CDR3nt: TGTGCCAGCAGTTTAGGCGGGACTATGAGGGAGCAGTACTTC
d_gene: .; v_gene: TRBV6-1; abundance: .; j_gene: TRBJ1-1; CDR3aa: CASLLFLAGGGAFF; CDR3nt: TGTGCCAGCCTGTTATTTTTGGCCGGCGGCGGGGCTTTCTTT
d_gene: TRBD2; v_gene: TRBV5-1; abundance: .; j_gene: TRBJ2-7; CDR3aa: CASSAAGVNYEQYF; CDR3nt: TGCGCCAGCAGCGCAGCGGGAGTGAACTACGAGCAGTACTTC
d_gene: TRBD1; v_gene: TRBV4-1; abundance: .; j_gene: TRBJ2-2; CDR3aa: CASSRGQSNTGELFF; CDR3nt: TGCGCCAGCAGCCGGGGACAGTCGAACACCGGGGAGCTGTTTTTT
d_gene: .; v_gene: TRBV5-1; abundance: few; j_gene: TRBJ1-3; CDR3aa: CASSLGLRSSGNTIYF; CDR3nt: TGCGCCAGCAGCTTGGGTTTGCGGAGCTCTGGAAACACCATATATTTT
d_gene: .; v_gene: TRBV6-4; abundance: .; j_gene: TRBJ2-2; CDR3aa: CASSHRAQNTGELFF; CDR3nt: TGTGCCAGCAGTCATCGGGCTCAGAACACCGGGGAGCTGTTTTTT
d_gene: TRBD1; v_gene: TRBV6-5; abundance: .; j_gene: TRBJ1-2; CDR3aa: CASRPGPQGYGYTF; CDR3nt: TGTGCCAGCAGACCTGGCCCACAGGGGTATGGCTACACCTTC
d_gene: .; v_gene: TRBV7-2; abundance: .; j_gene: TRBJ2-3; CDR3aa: CASSLEREDTQYF; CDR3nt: TGTGCCAGCAGCTTAGAGAGGGAAGATACGCAGTATTTT
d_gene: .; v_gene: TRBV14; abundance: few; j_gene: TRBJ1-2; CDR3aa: CASSRGVDYGYTF; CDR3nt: TGTGCCAGCAGCCGGGGGGTGGACTATGGCTACACCTTC
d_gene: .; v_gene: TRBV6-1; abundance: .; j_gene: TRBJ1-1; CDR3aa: CASSALGQNTEAFF; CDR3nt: TGTGCCAGCAGTGCTCTGGGTCAGAACACTGAAGCTTTCTTT